The T cell receptor (beta chain) under discussion was sequenced for a study of T cell responses to AZD1222 COVID-19 vaccine. Findings of the study overall: It was only after the peak T cell response that any repertoires were sampled. The CD4 TCRs associated with vaccination extended across spike and predominated at 160-218 and 743-854. Baseline seropositivity occurred in only a handful of AZD1222 recipients. Clonal diversity may have been underestimated, and the donors were mostly white British, with more females than males.

Profiling relied on immunoSEQ multiplex PCR, and the TCRdb table lists in-frame clones only, not all of them. The sample lists 67,000 or so clones; roughly 84% were seen once. This CDR3 is built from 15 residues. Between the trimmed V and J ends, which lost 4 bases and 8 bases, there was a span of 20 bases. Germline V CDR1 and CDR2: MNHEY, SMNVEV (reference sequence). This clone was counted only a few times. Its antigen is unknown. This TCR was sampled from an adult in good health. Sequencing used peripheral blood, obtained on day 0 of AZD1222 vaccination. J is TRBJ1-2 and V is TRBV27; D is unresolved. CDR3 sequence (DNA): TGTGCCAGCAGTTCGGTTGAGGCAGCTTCTTCGGGCTACACCTTC. This encodes CASSSVEAASSGYTF.